The 9 T cell receptor beta chains reported below all come from one sample, sequenced in a study of T cells in Graves' hyperthyroidism and ophthalmopathy. RNA transcripts yielded amplified TCR beta CDR3 regions. With the HTBI primer set, the TCR CDR3 went through a first round of RT-PCR. TCRdb re-called the multiplex PCR reads with MiXCR, one entry per CDR3 protein. Of about 370,000 distinct CDR3 sequences in the sample, about 16% were seen once. The specimen was blood. Source of these receptors: a woman aged 60 to 75 with Graves' ophthalmopathy.

The chain uses TRBV2 and TRBJ1-4; the D is unclear. The germline V and J ends were trimmed by 8 bases and 7 bases, with 11 bases remaining between them. Per the germline V gene, CDR1 is SNHLY and CDR2 is FYNNEI. This CDR3 comprises 12 residues. The CDR3 here is CASGRLGEKLFF. CDR3 DNA: TGTGCCAGCGGGAGGCTGGGTGAAAAACTGTTTTTT.

This clonotype was detected many times. The chain has TRBV29-1 and TRBJ2-7; TRBD1 might be the D (6 bases). CDR1 and CDR2 from the germline V gene are SQVTM and ANQGSEA. This CDR3 has 13 amino acids. The V gene lost 2 bases and the J gene lost 5 bases, with 13 bases spanning the gap. The CDR3 reads CSVELGGGDEQYF. The CDR3 bases are TGCAGCGTTGAACTAGGGGGTGGGGACGAGCAGTACTTC.

At least ten counts were recorded for this clonotype. CDR3 bases: TGCAGTGCTAGTAAGGCAAGAGGGATCAATGAGCAGTTCTTC. The encoded protein is CSASKARGINEQFF. The V gene is TRBV20-1, the J gene TRBJ2-1; possible D gene TRBD2, 5 bases. The CDR3 sequence is 14 residues long. Germline CDR1 and CDR2: DFQATT and SNEGSKA (reference sequence). Trimming took 3 bases from V and 6 from J, leaving 15 bases between them.

The chain couples TRBV5-1 to TRBJ2-3; TRBD1 matches at 9 bases. V lost 3 bases and J lost 2; bases outside the gene matches: 4. The CDR3 is 15 amino acids. Germline-derived CDR1 and CDR2 are SGHRS and YFSETQ. CDR3 bases: TGCGCCAGCAGCTCGGGACAGGGTTTCACAGATACGCAGTATTTT. It translates to CASSSGQGFTDTQYF.

The rearrangement links TRBV5-1 to TRBJ2-5; 9 bases match TRBD2. CDR1 and CDR2 (germline): SGHRS, YFSETQ. V shed 0 bases and J 0 bases; nucleotides not matched to a gene: 3. The CDR3 covers 16 residues. CDR3 DNA: TGCGCCAGCAGCTTGGCGCCTAGCGGGAACCAAGAGACCCAGTACTTC. This translates into CASSLAPSGNQETQYF.

The rearrangement joins TRBV6-2 or TRBV6-3 to TRBJ2-1; possible D gene TRBD2, 5 bases. The V gene's germline CDR1 is MNHEY and CDR2 SVGEGT. The V end lost 5 bases, the J end lost 4 bases, and 9 bases lay between the germline ends. The CDR3 is 13 amino acids. Here the CDR3 reads CASSEEAYNEQFF. The CDR3 region has the DNA TGTGCCAGCAGTGAGGAGGCTTACAATGAGCAGTTCTTC.

This clonotype was counted a few times. The rearrangement links TRBV3-1 to TRBJ2-3; 13 bases agree with TRBD2. The trim removed 4 bases at V and 2 bases at J, leaving 3 bases unmatched. CDR3 size: 16 residues. CDR1 is LGHDT and CDR2 is YNNKEL in the germline V gene (reference sequence). CDR3 nucleotides: TGTGCCAGCAGCCCTGGACTAGCGGGGGTCACAGATACGCAGTATTTT. Translated: CASSPGLAGVTDTQYF.

This clonotype was seen a handful of times. V and J are TRBV30 and TRBJ1-6; D is unclear. Germline V gives CDR1 GTSNPN, CDR2 SVGIG (reference sequence). The CDR3 consists of 15 residues. The V end lost 7 bases, the J end lost 1 base, and 14 bases lay between the germline ends. Here the CDR3 reads CASDGVRSYNSPLHF. As DNA, the CDR3 is TGTGCCTCCGACGGGGTGAGGTCCTATAATTCACCCCTCCACTTT.

This clonotype was picked up a small number of times. The genes are TRBV2 and TRBJ1-6, with 7 positions matching TRBD1. Trimming at V came to 1 base and at J to 14 bases, leaving 8 bases not matched to a gene. The CDR3 consists of 14 residues. Germline CDR1 is SNHLY and CDR2 is FYNNEI. The CDR3: CASSEDRGWMSLHF. The CDR3 nucleotides read TGTGCCAGCAGTGAAGACAGGGGATGGATGTCCCTCCACTTT. The whole variable domain, filled in from reference TRBV2 and TRBJ1-6, reads EPEVTQTPSHQVTQMGQEVILRCVPISNHLYFYWYRQILGQKVEFLVSFYNNEISEKSEIFDDQFSVERPDGSNFTLKIRSTKLEDSAMYFCASSEDRGWMSLHFGNGTRLTVT.